What follows is one T cell receptor (beta chain) and its context. This clone was observed a single time. Its antigen target is currently unknown. No base qualities exist here, and no much larger clone lies one base off it. V and J lose 5 bases and 5 bases, and a span of 12 bases separates them. Taken from cysteine to phenylalanine, the CDR3 has 13 residues. The kept DNA is CDR3 alone, 39 bases in frame from the first base. The germline V gene (reference sequence) sets CDR1 to LNHDA and CDR2 to SQIVND. Whole blood was collected in K2EDTA tubes by collaborating institutions according to the institutions' own protocols. For TCRbeta analysis, collaborators shipped samples as frozen whole blood, isolated PBMCs, or DNA extracted from either of those sample types. This entry belongs to a study of blood T cell repertoires in COVID-19 (dated by TCRdb to about 2020). About the study as a whole: Collaborator samples came from the United States, Italy and Spain and covered acute and convalescent phases of COVID-19. The material from the prospective study consisted of cDNA or gDNA derived from T cells, B-cell-depleted T cells, or PBMCs. Where available, HLA class I and class II types were obtained from metadata supplied by the sample provider rather than from assay-based typing. The samples were drawn from the first 160 participants of the ongoing ImmuneRACE study and from over a thousand subjects provided by 6 global collaborators. The dataset comprised deeply sampled blood TCRbeta repertoires from subjects exposed to, actively infected with, or recovered from COVID-19. The repertoires were released in a freely available public database intended as a resource for research on the immune response to SARS-CoV-2. Nearly every sample came with metadata listing a de-identified subject ID, COVID-19 status, age in years and sex. Study-wide conclusions, independent of this receptor: Clinical and demographic metadata were provided uncurated, with the amount varying by source and participant.

TCRbeta CDR3 regions were amplified from genomic DNA by means of the immunoSEQ Assay, a bias-controlled multiplex PCR. In the authors' own workflow: Nucleated cell counts per sample were estimated from amplification of reference gene primers within the assay. To quantify the absolute abundance of each unique TCRbeta CDR3 rearrangement, sequence reads were collapsed and filtered. For each sample, productive Simpson clonality was calculated as the square root of Simpson's diversity index over productive rearrangements. TCRdb mirrors the immuneACCESS table, restricted to in-frame sequences. Some clones are absent from its copies; in checked studies, under half trace to an unresolved V gene, and the reason for the others is unknown. The V and J calls and the clone size are those of that table, but D and trimming were determined from the DNA. In this sample the table shows about 68,000 clones, 84% of which occur a single time. Together, the top ten hold 7.5% to 10% of the sample.

This sequence was found in a man aged 50-60 years with active COVID-19. The sequence links TRBV19 to TRBJ2-5; TRBD1 is a weak D gene call, 5 bases matching. The sequenced sample consisted of peripheral blood. This receptor has the CDR3 CASSRQGRETQYF. The DNA sequence reads TGTGCCAGTAGTCGCCAGGGAAGGGAGACCCAGTACTTC.